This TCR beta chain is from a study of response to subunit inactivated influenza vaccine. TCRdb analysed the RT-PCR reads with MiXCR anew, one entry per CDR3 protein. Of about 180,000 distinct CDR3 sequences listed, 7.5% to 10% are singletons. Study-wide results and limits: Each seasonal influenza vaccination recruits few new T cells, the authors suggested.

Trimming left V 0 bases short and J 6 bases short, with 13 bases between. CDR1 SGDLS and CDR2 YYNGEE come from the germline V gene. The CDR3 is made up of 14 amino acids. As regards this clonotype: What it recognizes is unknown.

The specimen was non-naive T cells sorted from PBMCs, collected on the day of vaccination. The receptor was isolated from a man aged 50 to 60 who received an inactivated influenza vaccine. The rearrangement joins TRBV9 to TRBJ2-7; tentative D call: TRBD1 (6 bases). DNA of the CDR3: TGTGCCAGCAGCGTAGACTGGGACATGGGCGAGCAGTACTTC. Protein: CASSVDWDMGEQYF.